This TCR beta chain stems from a study of blood T cell repertoires in COVID-19. A single count supports this clone. The CDR3 is 15 residues long. Per the germline V gene, CDR1 is LNHDA and CDR2 is SQIVND (reference sequence). With V trimmed by 2 bases and J by 5 bases, 5 bases remained unmatched. The protocol was immunoSEQ multiplex PCR, while the TCRdb copy is restricted to in-frame clones and leaves out a portion. Of about 68,000 clones in the sample, 86% were seen once. V and J are TRBV19 and TRBJ1-4; 7 bases fit TRBD1. Sequencing input: peripheral blood. This receptor was taken from a young man with acute or convalescent COVID-19. This CDR3 is CASSITTGRNEKLFF. CDR3 nucleotide sequence: TGTGCCAGTAGTATAACGACAGGGAGGAATGAAAAACTGTTTTTT.